The present entry profiles one T cell receptor (beta chain) with its context. The target antigen is unknown. CDR1 and CDR2 (germline): SGDLS, YYNGEE. Germline trimming cut 0 bases from V and 4 bases from J; bases unmatched to any gene: 4. The CDR3 consists of 15 residues. The sample comes from a study of cytomegalovirus exposure and HLA in healthy donors. Turning to the study itself: There were 70 million to 95 million unique TCRs (from HLA-typed donors) in an early data release.

Study-wide findings and caveats: A later analysis found most CMV-associated TCR beta chains apparently HLA-restricted.

60 Vbeta and 13 Jbeta primers were used in PCR. Here immunoSEQ multiplex PCR was the method, and the copy in TCRdb shows in-frame clones only, minus some. The data hold 100,000 to 150,000 clones, with 74% observed a single time. The chain carries TRBV9 and TRBJ1-2; TRBD1 agrees at 9 bases. Sample: PBMCs. The receptor comes from a man aged 35 to 55 in good health and CMV-seropositive. CDR3 nucleotides: TGTGCCAGCAGCGTAGCCAGGACAGGGGCCTATGGCTACACCTTC. Its translation is CASSVARTGAYGYTF.